The clone carrying this TCR beta chain was observed a single time. The antigen is undetermined. The CDR3 runs to 14 residues. In germline, CDR1 is MDHEN, CDR2 SYDVKM. Trimming took off 5 bases at V and 4 bases at J, with 11 bases between the two ends. The data were obtained in a study of shared clonotypes between healthy human individuals. CD45RO negativity and positive selection for CCR7 defined naive CD8 cells, a population that excluded terminally differentiated effector memory CD45RA+ cells. Clones were sequenced by immunoSEQ multiplex PCR, and TCRdb holds only the in-frame ones, with some missing. The sample includes 630,000 or so clones, roughly 98% of them seen just once. Study-level findings and limits: The four-donor shared clonotypes exceeded non-shared clonotypes in generation probability, with non-shared ones scoring lower. Roughly 4.6% of naive CD4 clonotypes were common to a handful of donors.

This clonotype was obtained from a man younger than 45 in good health. J is TRBJ1-4 and V is TRBV28, with D hard to call. The sequencing input was naive CD8+ T cells sorted from blood. Here the CDR3 reads CASSKSEINEKLFF. The CDR3 coding sequence is TGTGCCAGCAGTAAATCAGAGATTAATGAAAAACTGTTTTTT.